The 5 T cell receptor beta chains listed next were all sequenced from one sample in a study of blood T cell repertoires in COVID-19 (dated by TCRdb to the early 2020s). The library was obtained by the immunoSEQ multiplex PCR assay. The immuneACCESS repertoire file appears here via TCRdb, limited to in-frame rearrangements. These files lack a portion of the clones; in checked studies, under half of the deficit traces to unresolved V genes, and the cause of the others is not known. The sample table holds 150,000 to 200,000 clones, of which 88% were seen once. Jointly, the top ten make up about 8.4% of the sample. Sequencing used PBMCs or T cells enriched from blood (not recorded which). These receptors all come from a woman younger than 30 who had recovered from COVID-19.

This clone was seen a handful of times. The genes are TRBV4-3 and TRBJ1-3; possibly TRBD1 for D (6 bases). CDR3 length: 16 residues. The germline gives CDR1 LGHNA, CDR2 YSLEER. Trimming shortened V by 0 bases and J by 4 bases, and 13 bases separated the two germline ends. DNA for the CDR3: TGCGCCAGCAGCCAAGACCCCGGGACACAAGGAAACACCATATATTTT. Encoded protein: CASSQDPGTQGNTIYF.

The chain couples TRBV7-6 to TRBJ2-5; 7 nucleotides agree with TRBD2. V was clipped by 4 bases and J by 3 bases; unmatched bases: 2. The CDR3 consists of 13 residues. Looked up from germline, CDR1 is SGHVS and CDR2 is FNYEAQ. The CDR3 region is CASSWSGEETQYF. In DNA form, the CDR3 reads TGTGCCAGCAGCTGGAGCGGGGAAGAGACCCAGTACTTC.

The chain employs TRBV5-4 and TRBJ2-1, with 11 bases matching TRBD2. The ends lost 4 bases at V and 7 bases at J; junction bases unmatched: 13. CDR1 and CDR2 from the germline V gene are SGHNT and YYREEE (reference sequence). The CDR3 sequence is 17 residues long. The CDR3 protein is CASSPITSGGTKNEQFF. CDR3 nucleotides: TGTGCCAGCAGCCCAATCACTAGCGGGGGTACTAAAAATGAGCAGTTCTTC. Full variable domain (remainder filled in from reference TRBV5-4 and TRBJ2-1): ETGVTQSPTHLIKTRGQQVTLRCSSQSGHNTVSWYQQALGQGPQFIFQYYREEENGRGNFPPRFSGLQFPNYSSELNVNALELDDSALYLCASSPITSGGTKNEQFFGPGTRLTVL.

The rearrangement links TRBV6-1 to TRBJ1-5; D possibly corresponds to TRBD1 (5 bases). V dropped 2 bases and J dropped 5 bases, with 13 bases sitting between them. Germline V gene lookup returns CDR1 MNHNS and CDR2 SASEGT. This CDR3 has 15 amino acids. In DNA, the CDR3 is TGTGCCAGCAGTGAAAAAAAGGGGTTAGATCAGCCCCAGCATTTT. Translation gives CASSEKKGLDQPQHF.

V and J are TRBV3-1 (or the pseudogene TRBV3-2) and TRBJ2-3; 14 bases are shared with TRBD2. Losses at the gene ends were 2 bases for V and 3 bases for J; bases not matched to a gene: 10. Germline-derived CDR1 and CDR2 are LGHDT and YNNKEL (reference sequence). The CDR3 has 19 residues. CDR3 loop: CASSQRLAGGPGSTDTQYF. The CDR3 DNA follows: TGTGCCAGCAGCCAACGACTAGCGGGAGGGCCGGGGAGTACAGATACGCAGTATTTT.